Shown below are 23 T cell receptor beta chains from a single sample sequenced in a study of shared clonotypes between healthy human individuals. CD45RO-negative cells were positively selected for CCR7, leaving out terminally differentiated effector memory CD45RA+ cells. Using immunoSEQ multiplex PCR, the repertoire was profiled, and TCRdb retains in-frame clones only, with some absent. The table records roughly 810,000 clones, roughly 96% of them present only once. Sequenced: naive CD8+ T cells sorted from blood. These TCRs come from a man aged 30-40 years in good health.

This chain connects TRBV29-1 to TRBJ2-1; 10 bases are a match to TRBD2. The CDR3 runs to 15 residues. V trimming: 1 base; J trimming: 9 bases; junction bases outside the gene matches: 9. CDR1 SQVTM and CDR2 ANQGSEA come from the germline V gene. CDR3 residues: CSVEGPSGSQGEQFF. The CDR3 nucleotides read TGCAGCGTTGAAGGGCCTAGCGGGAGTCAGGGTGAGCAGTTCTTC.

The chain links TRBV5-4 to TRBJ2-5, with 15 bases identical to TRBD2. The CDR3 runs 17 residues. Germline loops: CDR1 SGHNT, CDR2 YYREEE (reference sequence). The V and J ends lost 0 bases and 2 bases, in that order; junction bases with no gene match: 2. CDR3 amino acids: CASSLAGLAGGQETQYF. As DNA, the CDR3 is TGTGCCAGCAGCTTGGCCGGACTAGCGGGAGGGCAAGAGACCCAGTACTTC. The variable domain in full, with the rest retrieved from reference TRBV5-4 and TRBJ2-5, is ETGVTQSPTHLIKTRGQQVTLRCSSQSGHNTVSWYQQALGQGPQFIFQYYREEENGRGNFPPRFSGLQFPNYSSELNVNALELDDSALYLCASSLAGLAGGQETQYFGPGTRLLVL.

V and J are TRBV7-2 and TRBJ2-1, with 11 nucleotides matching TRBD1. The V gene end was trimmed by 1 base and the J gene end by 1 base; junction bases not matched to a gene: 9. The CDR3 is made up of 19 amino acids. Germline values: CDR1 SGHTA, CDR2 FQGNSA. CDR3 sequence reads: CASSLGRTGGTRSYNEQFF. In DNA, the CDR3 is TGTGCCAGCAGCTTAGGAAGGACAGGGGGCACCCGTTCCTACAATGAGCAGTTCTTC.

The rearrangement uses TRBV29-1 and TRBJ2-5; TRBD2 matches 8 bases. This CDR3 has 14 residues. V lost 4 bases and J lost 5; bases outside the gene matches: 9. Germline lookup yields CDR1 SQVTM and CDR2 ANQGSEA. CDR3 nucleotide sequence: TGCAGCGTTGTCCTAGTCGGGAGGGGGGAGACCCAGTACTTC. Protein sequence: CSVVLVGRGETQYF.

This clone was counted a few times. The chain has TRBV27 and TRBJ2-7, with 7 bases identical to TRBD2. From germline, CDR1 is MNHEY and CDR2 SMNVEV (reference sequence). V was clipped by 6 bases and J by 6 bases; unmatched bases: 5. This CDR3 contains 12 residues. The CDR3 is CASSKPGGEQYF. Here the CDR3 DNA reads TGTGCCAGCAGCAAACCGGGAGGCGAGCAGTACTTC.

The chain recombines TRBV4-1 with TRBJ2-7; 12 bases are a match to TRBD1. CDR1 is MGHRA and CDR2 is YSYEKL in the germline V gene. The CDR3 length is 18 residues. V trimming: 1 base; J trimming: 7 bases; junction bases outside the gene matches: 14. CDR3 DNA sequence: TGCGCCAGCAGCCAAGTTGGTCCTTTGGGGACAGGGGGCAGGGAGCAGTACTTC. It specifies CASSQVGPLGTGGREQYF.

The chain uses TRBV6-1 and TRBJ2-1; unclear D gene. Trimming took off 0 bases at V and 1 base at J, with 10 bases between the two ends. This CDR3 spans 16 amino acids. From germline, CDR1 is MNHNS and CDR2 SASEGT. The CDR3 DNA reads TGTGCCAGCAGTGAAGCTGTCCAGTATTCCTACAATGAGCAGTTCTTC. Translation gives CASSEAVQYSYNEQFF.

The chain carries TRBV7-9 and TRBJ2-7; 8 nucleotides align to TRBD2. CDR1 is SEHNR, CDR2 FQNEAQ, per germline (reference sequence). V was clipped by 2 bases and J by 1 base; unmatched bases: 4. The CDR3 is made up of 15 amino acids. CDR3: CASSLTAGASYEQYF. The CDR3 DNA sequence: TGTGCCAGCAGCTTAACAGCGGGAGCGTCCTACGAGCAGTACTTC.

The chain links TRBV7-9 to TRBJ2-1, with D possibly being TRBD1 (5 bases). CDR3 length: 16 amino acids. Germline V gene sequence: CDR1 SEHNR, CDR2 FQNEAQ (reference sequence). The V and J ends lost 1 base and 12 bases respectively, with 22 bases between them. The CDR3 DNA is TGTGCCAGCAGCTTAGAGGCCCCCCTACAGGCCCGAGGGCAGTTCTTC. The encoded protein is CASSLEAPLQARGQFF. Complete variable domain (other parts from reference TRBV7-9 and TRBJ2-1): DTGVSQNPRHKITKRGQNVTFRCDPISEHNRLYWYRQTLGQGPEFLTYFQNEAQLEKSRLLSDRFSAERPKGSFSTLEIQRTEQGDSAMYLCASSLEAPLQARGQFFGPGTRLTVL.

V is TRBV7-2 and J is TRBJ2-7; D is possibly TRBD2 (6 bases). Germline CDR1 is SGHTA and CDR2 is FQGNSA. V lost 1 base and J lost 3, with 16 bases in between. This CDR3 is built from 16 residues. This CDR3 is CASSLVASVSLYEQYF. The CDR3 DNA is TGTGCCAGCAGCTTAGTGGCTAGCGTTTCCCTCTACGAGCAGTACTTC.

The CDR3, as DNA: TGTGCCAGCAGGGGTGCGATGGGGGGCCCCACCGGGGAGCTGTTTTTT. The encoded protein is CASRGAMGGPTGELFF. This chain joins TRBV7-9 and TRBJ2-2; D is perhaps TRBD1 or TRBD2 (6 bases each). The CDR3 is 16 residues long. The V end was cut by 6 bases, the J end by 4 bases, with 18 bases between. Germline V gives CDR1 SEHNR, CDR2 FQNEAQ (reference sequence).

The rearrangement joins TRBV28 to TRBJ2-3; TRBD1 agrees at 7 bases. V was clipped by 1 base and J by 0 bases; unmatched bases: 1. The V gene's germline CDR1 is MDHEN and CDR2 SYDVKM. The CDR3 loop spans 15 amino acids. CDR3 nucleotide sequence: TGTGCCAGCAGTTTATACAGGGGTAGCACAGATACGCAGTATTTT. Translation gives CASSLYRGSTDTQYF.

The chain links TRBV6-5 to TRBJ2-7; D unresolved. V was trimmed by 8 bases and J by 4 bases, leaving 18 bases between them. Germline CDR1 is MNHEY and CDR2 is SVGAGI. CDR3 size: 14 residues. The CDR3 DNA follows: TGTGCCAGCGCCGGGCACAGTTCGTTATACGAGCAGTACTTC. The encoded protein is CASAGHSSLYEQYF.

The V gene is TRBV10-1, the J gene TRBJ2-3; the D is unclear. Trimming stripped 0 bases from V and 3 bases from J, with 10 bases between. The germline V gene has CDR1 WNHNN and CDR2 SYGVQD (reference sequence). The CDR3 contains 15 residues. The CDR3 reads CASSESPVETDTQYF. CDR3 nucleotides: TGCGCCAGCAGTGAGTCACCCGTCGAGACAGATACGCAGTATTTT.

This clone appeared once. The V gene is TRBV9, the J gene TRBJ1-2; 10 nucleotides match TRBD1. Germline-derived CDR1 and CDR2 are SGDLS and YYNGEE. This CDR3 spans 19 amino acids. J lost 3 bases, V lost 2 bases, and 16 bases had no gene match. CDR3 DNA sequence: TGTGCCAGCAGCGTTGCAAAGGAGGTAGCGGGACAGGGGTACTATGGCTACACCTTC. Translated, it gives CASSVAKEVAGQGYYGYTF.

The chain uses TRBV9 and TRBJ1-3; possible D gene TRBD1, 6 bases. Looked up from germline, CDR1 is SGDLS and CDR2 is YYNGEE. This CDR3 contains 15 residues. V was trimmed by 2 bases and J by 4 bases, leaving 13 bases between them. CDR3 amino acids: CASSVSGTLGNTIYF. CDR3 sequence (DNA): TGTGCCAGCAGCGTCTCCGGGACACTCGGAAACACCATATATTTT.

This clone was recorded once. V and J are TRBV29-1 and TRBJ2-1; perhaps D is TRBD1 or TRBD2 (5 bases each). The V end lost 1 base, the J end lost 3 bases, and 19 bases lay between the germline ends. The germline CDR1 and CDR2 sequences are SQVTM and ANQGSEA. The CDR3 is made up of 17 amino acids. CDR3 sequence reads: CSVEGPTGTGLYNEQFF. In nucleotides, the CDR3 is TGCAGCGTTGAAGGCCCTACCGGGACGGGCCTCTACAATGAGCAGTTCTTC.

To note about this clone: Relative to the germline gene, one junction end is altered; a read error may explain this. V is TRBV6-4 and J is TRBJ2-3; TRBD1 matches 8 bases. Germline V gene lookup returns CDR1 MRHNA and CDR2 SNTAGT. CDR3 length equals 15 residues. This CDR3 reads CVSSDLGQGTDTQYF. The CDR3 coding sequence is TGTGTCAGCAGTGACCTGGGACAGGGCACAGATACGCAGTATTTT.

This chain uses TRBV14 with TRBJ2-1; TRBD1 is a possible D gene (5 bases). The germline V and J ends were trimmed by 8 bases and 1 base, with 12 bases remaining between them. CDR1 SGHDN and CDR2 FVKESK come from the germline V gene. The CDR3 length is 14 residues. This chain's CDR3 is CASSPGWSYNEQFF. The CDR3 DNA sequence: TGTGCCAGCTCGCCAGGGTGGTCCTACAATGAGCAGTTCTTC.

This clone came up once. The chain carries TRBV13 and TRBJ2-7; D perhaps matches TRBD1 (6 bases). V lost 3 bases, J lost 0 bases, and 12 bases lay in between. The CDR3 totals 15 residues. Germline V gives CDR1 PRHDT, CDR2 FYEKMQ (reference sequence). CDR3 sequence reads: CASSLAGAGSYEQYF. As DNA, the CDR3 is TGTGCCAGCAGCTTGGCAGGGGCTGGCTCCTACGAGCAGTACTTC.

The J gene is TRBJ2-3, the V gene TRBV29-1; 7 nucleotides agree with TRBD2. J gave up 4 bases and V 4 bases, and 8 bases lay outside the gene matches. There are 14 residues in the CDR3. The germline V gene encodes CDR1 SQVTM and CDR2 ANQGSEA. The CDR3 is CSVVLAGDADTQYF. The CDR3 DNA reads as TGCAGCGTTGTACTGGCGGGAGACGCAGATACGCAGTATTTT.

This chain uses TRBV5-1 with TRBJ2-7, with D unclear. The CDR3 is 15 residues long. Germline CDR1 SGHRS, CDR2 YFSETQ. Trimming took 3 bases from V and 1 from J, leaving 14 bases between them. CDR3 coding DNA: TGCGCCAGCAGCTCCTATAGTGGACCTTCCTACGAGCAGTACTTC. Its translation is CASSSYSGPSYEQYF.

This chain links TRBV7-9 with TRBJ2-3; weak D call: TRBD2 (6 bases). This CDR3 has 15 amino acids. With 5 bases removed from V and 8 bases from J, the gap between germline ends came to 20 bases. The germline V gene has CDR1 SEHNR and CDR2 FQNEAQ (reference sequence). The DNA for the CDR3 is TGTGCCAGCAGCGAGGACTATTCCCTTTCACCTACGCAGTATTTT. It encodes CASSEDYSLSPTQYF.